The clone carrying this T cell receptor beta chain has just a few counts. Its antigen remains unidentified. TCRdb called the RT-PCR reads again in MiXCR, with one record for every CDR3 protein. The table includes 500,000 to 750,000 distinct CDR3 sequences, around 13% detected once. The data are from a study of response to subunit inactivated influenza vaccine. Findings of the study overall: New T cells are recruited in small numbers by each seasonal influenza vaccination, according to the authors' suggestion.

The germline V and J ends were trimmed by 5 bases and 6 bases, with 13 bases remaining between them. The CDR3 runs to 13 residues. The V gene's germline CDR1 is SGHTA and CDR2 FQGTGA. The sample consisted of PBMCs from blood, taken roughly 12 days after vaccination. The chain is built from TRBV7-3 and TRBJ2-5; D is perhaps TRBD1 (6 bases). The origin of this receptor is a man aged 50-59 years who received an inactivated influenza vaccine. CDR3 nucleotide sequence: TGTGCCAGCAGCGAAGGGGGTGGCCAGACCCAGTACTTC. It specifies CASSEGGGQTQYF. The full variable domain, with the rest looked up from reference TRBV7-3 and TRBJ2-5, is GAGVSQTPSNKVTEKGKYVELRCDPISGHTALYWYRQSLGQGPEFLIYFQGTGAADDSGLPNDRFFAVRPEGSVSTLKIQRTERGDSAVYLCASSEGGGQTQYFGPGTRLLVL.